The 16 T cell receptor beta chains in this list originate from one sample, sequenced in a study of naive and memory T cell subsets. A UMI-containing oligonucleotide was joined by 3' ligation to the TCR cDNA template. Amplification of ligated cDNA took four PCR rounds with SP2 and nested alpha and beta constant primers. TCRdb redid the calling of the 5' RACE reads with MiXCR, one entry per CDR3 protein. Of 55,000 to 70,000 distinct CDR3 sequences in the sample, 6% to 8.5% are singletons; the top ten hold just over 9.5%. All receptors derive from a female donor in good health.

V is TRBV7-2 and J is TRBJ1-6; D not certain. The V and J ends lost 1 base and 4 bases respectively, with 14 bases between them. The V gene's germline CDR1 is SGHTA and CDR2 FQGNSA. The CDR3 runs 17 residues. In DNA form, the CDR3 reads TGTGCCAGCAGCTTAGACGGAGGTGATCGGTATAATTCACCCCTCCACTTT. This encodes CASSLDGGDRYNSPLHF.

This clonotype was detected a few times. The chain employs TRBV12-3 or TRBV12-4 and TRBJ1-1; D is unresolved. Trimming removed 3 bases at V and 7 bases at J, with 9 bases between. The CDR3 spans 12 residues. This CDR3 reads CASSLPRFEAFF. The CDR3 DNA sequence: TGTGCCAGCAGTTTGCCACGTTTTGAAGCTTTCTTT.

The chain uses TRBV20-1 and TRBJ2-2; D gene uncertain. Per the germline V gene, CDR1 is DFQATT and CDR2 is SNEGSKA (reference sequence). This CDR3 has 16 amino acids. Trimming cost V 3 bases and J 1 base, with 15 bases left between them. Written as DNA, the CDR3 is TGCAGTGCTAGTGGGATCGGCAGGTGGAACACCGGGGAGCTGTTTTTT. As protein: CSASGIGRWNTGELFF.

This clonotype turned up a few times. This chain connects TRBV7-3 to TRBJ2-5; D is unclear. With 5 bases removed from V and 2 bases from J, the gap between germline ends came to 9 bases. Looked up from germline, CDR1 is SGHTA and CDR2 is FQGTGA. The length of the CDR3 is 13 residues. CDR3 coding DNA: TGTGCCAGCAGCGTCTACCCTCAAGAGACCCAGTACTTC. It codes for CASSVYPQETQYF.

This clonotype was seen a handful of times. V usage is TRBV7-9 and J usage is TRBJ2-1, with no clear D. This CDR3 spans 15 amino acids. Germline-derived CDR1 and CDR2 are SEHNR and FQNEAQ (reference sequence). The germline V and J ends were trimmed by 3 bases and 3 bases, with 12 bases remaining between them. CDR3 DNA: TGTGCCAGCAGCTTTGGTCTAACAAACTACAATGAGCAGTTCTTC. Its protein is CASSFGLTNYNEQFF. The variable domain in full, completed from reference TRBV7-9 and TRBJ2-1, reads DTGVSQNPRHKITKRGQNVTFRCDPISEHNRLYWYRQTLGQGPEFLTYFQNEAQLEKSRLLSDRFSAERPKGSFSTLEIQRTEQGDSAMYLCASSFGLTNYNEQFFGPGTRLTVL.

This clonotype has a count of ten or more. The chain uses TRBV28 and TRBJ2-1; 8 bases map to TRBD2. CDR3 length: 13 amino acids. Unmatched junction bases numbered 3, after V lost 5 bases and J lost 6 bases. Germline CDR1 reads MDHEN; CDR2 reads SYDVKM. In DNA form, the CDR3 reads TGTGCCAGCAGTCCGACTAGCGTCAATGAGCAGTTCTTC. Translating gives CASSPTSVNEQFF.

This chain links TRBV30 with TRBJ1-1; maybe TRBD1 (6 bases). V shed 0 bases and J shed 7 bases, with 21 bases lying between them. Germline V CDR1 and CDR2: GTSNPN, SVGIG (reference sequence). The CDR3 has 16 residues. The CDR3 coding sequence is TGTGCCTGGAGTGTACGGGGAATACAGGGCAGGGGTGAAGCTTTCTTT. Translating it yields CAWSVRGIQGRGEAFF.

This chain connects TRBV12-3 or TRBV12-4 to TRBJ2-1, with a tentative D call TRBD2 (6 bases). V dropped 5 bases and J dropped 8 bases, with 25 bases sitting between them. The CDR3 length is 17 residues. Here the CDR3 reads CASSVSQPGVIRHEQFF. The DNA for the CDR3 is TGTGCCAGCAGTGTTTCCCAACCGGGGGTTATTCGGCATGAGCAGTTCTTC.

This clonotype was picked up a small number of times. CDR3 nucleotides: TGTGCTAGTGGTTTGGTACAGCCCCAGCATTTT. As protein: CASGLVQPQHF. This chain uses TRBV12-5 with TRBJ1-5; D gene unclear. V was shortened by 0 bases and J by 7 bases, with 1 base between the two germline ends. From germline, CDR1 is LGHNT and CDR2 FRNRAP. The CDR3 is 11 amino acids. The variable domain in full, with the rest retrieved from reference TRBV12-5 and TRBJ1-5, is DARVTQTPRHKVTEMGQEVTMRCQPILGHNTVFWYRQTMMQGLELLAYFRNRAPLDDSGMPKDRFSAEMPDATLATLKIQPSEPRDSAVYFCASGLVQPQHFGDGTRLSIL.

This clonotype has ten or more counts. V and J are TRBV9 and TRBJ1-6; D gene uncertain. CDR3 length: 16 amino acids. Germline V CDR1 and CDR2: SGDLS, YYNGEE. Trimming stripped 2 bases from V and 0 bases from J, with 9 bases between. This CDR3 is CASSVGQSSYNSPLHF. The CDR3 nucleotides read TGTGCCAGCAGCGTTGGTCAGAGCTCCTATAATTCACCCCTCCACTTT.

This clonotype was seen at least ten times. The V gene is TRBV6-5, the J gene TRBJ1-1; no definite D call. CDR3 length equals 16 residues. Per germline, CDR1 MNHEY and CDR2 SVGAGI. V shed 6 bases and J shed 2 bases, with 19 bases lying between them. As DNA, the CDR3 is TGTGCCAGCAGCTCCCTTGTTGGAATTCGTAACACTGAAGCTTTCTTT. Its protein product is CASSSLVGIRNTEAFF.

This clonotype was observed many times. This chain connects TRBV6-2 or TRBV6-3 to TRBJ2-7; the match to TRBD2 covers 8 bases. The CDR3 runs 13 residues. Germline trimming cut 4 bases from V and 2 bases from J; bases unmatched to any gene: 1. Germline CDR1 is MNHEY and CDR2 is SVGEGT. CDR3 nucleotide sequence: TGTGCCAGCAGTTTAGCGGGGACCTACGAGCAGTACTTC. Translation gives CASSLAGTYEQYF.

In its sample, this clonotype was seen many times. Here the CDR3 reads CATRGSWTNEKLFF. The CDR3 coding sequence is TGTGCCACCCGAGGGAGTTGGACTAATGAAAAACTGTTTTTT. V and J are TRBV6-5 and TRBJ1-4, with D uncertain. Germline values: CDR1 MNHEY, CDR2 SVGAGI. The CDR3 has 14 residues. Trimming shortened V by 10 bases and J by 2 bases, and 14 bases separated the two germline ends.

As concerns this clonotype: A much larger clone sits a single nucleotide away, making a read error possible. CDR3 coding DNA: TGCAGTGCTACCCTAGGGATAACCTACGAGCAGTACTTC. Translated, it gives CSATLGITYEQYF. V usage is TRBV20-1 and J usage is TRBJ2-7; no clear D. Trimming took 4 bases from V and 2 from J, leaving 12 bases between them. Germline V gene sequence: CDR1 DFQATT, CDR2 SNEGSKA (reference sequence). There are 13 residues in the CDR3.

This clonotype was picked up many times. This sequence joins TRBV12-3 or TRBV12-4 and TRBJ1-3; D unclear. The length of the CDR3 is 16 residues. With 7 bases removed from V and 1 base from J, the gap between germline ends came to 17 bases. Here the CDR3 reads CASNPGGFDSGNTIYF. As DNA, the CDR3 is TGTGCCAGCAACCCAGGAGGGTTTGATTCTGGAAACACCATATATTTT.

This clonotype was counted a few times. This rearrangement joins TRBV7-2 to TRBJ2-3; D tentatively reads TRBD1 or TRBD2 (5 bases each). The V end lost 5 bases, the J end lost 3 bases, and 15 bases lay between the germline ends. CDR1 and CDR2 (germline): SGHTA, FQGNSA. The length of the CDR3 is 15 residues. Written as DNA, the CDR3 is TGTGCCAGCAGCATGGGGCCTAGGAGGACAGATACGCAGTATTTT. This sequence encodes CASSMGPRRTDTQYF.